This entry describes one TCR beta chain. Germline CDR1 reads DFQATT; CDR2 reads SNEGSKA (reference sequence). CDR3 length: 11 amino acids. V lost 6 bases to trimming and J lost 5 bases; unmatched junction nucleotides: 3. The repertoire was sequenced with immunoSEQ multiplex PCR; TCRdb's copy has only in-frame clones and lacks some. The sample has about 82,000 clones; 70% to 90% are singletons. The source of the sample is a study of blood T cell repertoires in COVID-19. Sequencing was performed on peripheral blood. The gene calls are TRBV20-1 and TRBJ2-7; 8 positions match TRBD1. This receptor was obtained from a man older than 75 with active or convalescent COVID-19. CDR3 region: CSALTGDEQYV. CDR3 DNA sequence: TGCAGTGCCTTGACAGGGGACGAGCAGTACGTC.